This T cell receptor beta chain was retrieved from a study of chronic HIV infection and antiretroviral therapy. TCRdb re-called the 5' RACE reads through MiXCR, storing one row per CDR3 protein. The table shows around 30,000 distinct CDR3 sequences, with over 7.5% occurring only once. The V gene lost 1 base and the J gene lost 1 base, with 11 bases spanning the gap. The CDR3 is made up of 14 amino acids. Germline V gene lookup returns CDR1 DFQATT and CDR2 SNEGSKA (reference sequence). This receptor was obtained from an adult who had HIV and had not received antiretroviral therapy, or was an uninfected healthy control (not recorded which). Sequences were obtained from peripheral blood. The V call is TRBV20-1, the J call TRBJ2-7; D not resolved. CDR3 sequence (DNA): TGCAGTGCTAGAGTGAAGGGCCAGTCCTACGAGCAGTACTTC. Protein sequence: CSARVKGQSYEQYF.